One sample yielded the 25 T cell receptor beta chains listed below, sequenced in a study of blood T cell repertoires in COVID-19. Profiling relied on immunoSEQ multiplex PCR, and the TCRdb table lists in-frame clones only, not all of them. Among approximately 220,000 clones, roughly 80% were seen once, and the ten largest hold 8% to 13%. Input material: peripheral blood. These TCRs come from an elderly woman with acute or convalescent COVID-19.

The chain carries TRBV19 and TRBJ2-1, with 8 bases matching TRBD2. Trimming at V came to 4 bases and at J to 4 bases, leaving 9 bases not matched to a gene. This CDR3 is 16 amino acids long. Germline V CDR1 and CDR2: LNHDA, SQIVND (reference sequence). As DNA, the CDR3 is TGTGCCAGTAGTACCCTGGTGGCGGGGGGATACAATGAGCAGTTCTTC. This sequence encodes CASSTLVAGGYNEQFF.

CDR3 in DNA: TGTGCCAGTAGTATATCGTGGAGGGACGGCAATCAGCCCCAGCATTTT. The encoded protein is CASSISWRDGNQPQHF. J is TRBJ1-5 and V is TRBV19, with D perhaps matching TRBD1 (5 bases). The CDR3 covers 16 residues. V was clipped by 2 bases and J by 2 bases, with 13 bases between them. CDR1 is LNHDA, CDR2 SQIVND, per germline (reference sequence).

V gene TRBV6-5 combines with J gene TRBJ1-1, with no clear D. The germline V gene has CDR1 MNHEY and CDR2 SVGAGI. The ends were cut back, 2 bases at V and 1 base at J, with 8 bases in the middle. There are 14 residues in the CDR3. The CDR3 here is CASSYVQTNTEAFF. For the CDR3, the DNA is TGTGCCAGCAGTTACGTACAGACGAACACTGAAGCTTTCTTT.

The chain recombines TRBV12-3 or TRBV12-4 with TRBJ1-1; 8 bases fit TRBD1. J gave up 10 bases and V 5 bases, and 6 bases lay outside the gene matches. This CDR3 is 12 amino acids long. In DNA form, the CDR3 reads TGTGCCAGCAGTCGTCAGGGGGCAGGAGCTTTCTTT. Amino acids: CASSRQGAGAFF.

The chain joins TRBV6-2 or TRBV6-3 to TRBJ1-2, with 8 bases identical to TRBD1. Trimming at V came to 5 bases and at J to 8 bases, leaving 7 bases not matched to a gene. In germline, CDR1 is MNHEY, CDR2 SVGEGT. The CDR3 sequence is 13 residues long. As DNA, the CDR3 is TGTGCCAGCAGTCGACAGGGGCTGGAGGGCTACACCTTC. Protein product: CASSRQGLEGYTF.

The V gene is TRBV7-2, the J gene TRBJ2-3; the match to TRBD2 covers 12 bases. Germline lookup yields CDR1 SGHTA and CDR2 FQGNSA. CDR3 size: 15 residues. V shed 4 bases, J shed 11 bases, and the junction held 10 bases outside the gene matches. The CDR3 sequence is CASSSQGLAGERQYF. For the CDR3, the DNA is TGTGCCAGCAGCTCCCAGGGACTAGCGGGCGAGAGGCAGTATTTT.

The gene calls are TRBV27 and TRBJ2-7, with 9 bases identical to TRBD2. This CDR3 region has 14 residues. Losses at the gene ends were 2 bases for V and 6 bases for J; bases not matched to a gene: 5. Germline CDR1 and CDR2: MNHEY and SMNVEV (reference sequence). CDR3 region: CASSLTSGSGEQYF. The CDR3 DNA reads as TGTGCCAGCAGTTTAACTAGCGGGTCTGGCGAGCAGTACTTC.

The chain combines TRBV27 with TRBJ2-1; 11 bases line up with TRBD2. The germline V gene encodes CDR1 MNHEY and CDR2 SMNVEV (reference sequence). Trimming removed 4 bases from V and 4 bases from J; junction bases left unmatched: 3. The CDR3 is made up of 15 amino acids. In nucleotides, the CDR3 is TGTGCCAGCAGTTCCGGGACTAGCGGTTACAATGAGCAGTTCTTC. It codes for CASSSGTSGYNEQFF.

The chain is built from TRBV20-1 and TRBJ2-1; no clear D gene. The V end lost 5 bases, the J end lost 7 bases, and 6 bases lay between the germline ends. The CDR3 loop spans 10 amino acids. Germline V gene data show CDR1 as DFQATT and CDR2 as SNEGSKA (reference sequence). The CDR3 sequence is CSAPRNEQFF. In DNA, the CDR3 is TGCAGTGCTCCGAGGAATGAGCAGTTCTTC.

The chain has TRBV7-2 and TRBJ2-2; TRBD2 might be the D (5 bases). From germline, CDR1 is SGHTA and CDR2 FQGNSA. Trimming left V 2 bases short and J 3 bases short, with 10 bases between. The CDR3 sequence is 15 residues long. CDR3: CASSLWAGDTGELFF. CDR3 DNA sequence: TGTGCCAGCAGCTTATGGGCGGGTGACACCGGGGAGCTGTTTTTT.

The chain uses TRBV9 and TRBJ2-1; 9 nucleotides line up with TRBD1. Losses at the gene ends were 0 bases for V and 3 bases for J; bases not matched to a gene: 4. Germline CDR1 SGDLS, CDR2 YYNGEE. This CDR3 is built from 16 residues. The CDR3 loop reads CASSVERDRVYNEQFF. The CDR3 DNA sequence: TGTGCCAGCAGCGTAGAAAGGGACAGGGTCTACAATGAGCAGTTCTTC. Complete variable domain (other parts from reference TRBV9 and TRBJ2-1): DSGVTQTPKHLITATGQRVTLRCSPRSGDLSVYWYQQSLDQGLQFLIQYYNGEERAKGNILERFSAQQFPDLHSELNLSSLELGDSALYFCASSVERDRVYNEQFFGPGTRLTVL.

The rearrangement links TRBV15 to TRBJ2-1; D may be TRBD1 (6 bases). The germline V gene has CDR1 LNHNV and CDR2 YYDKDF (reference sequence). Trimming cost V 0 bases and J 0 bases, with 6 bases left between them. The CDR3 is made up of 15 amino acids. The DNA of the CDR3 is TGTGCCACCAGCAGAGACAGGGGCTCCTACAATGAGCAGTTCTTC. Translating gives CATSRDRGSYNEQFF.

This chain uses TRBV6-5 with TRBJ2-1, with D possibly TRBD2 on 6 matching bases. V was trimmed by 6 bases and J by 6 bases, leaving 18 bases between them. In germline, CDR1 is MNHEY, CDR2 SVGAGI. This CDR3 contains 15 residues. The DNA of the CDR3 is TGTGCCAGCAGAAGATCCTTAGACGGGGGCAATGAGCAGTTCTTC. This codes for CASRRSLDGGNEQFF.

This clone was detected once. The chain couples TRBV27 to TRBJ2-5, with TRBD2 matching over 8 bases. CDR3 length equals 15 residues. The V segment lost 2 bases and the J segment 4 bases; nucleotides outside the gene matches: 6. CDR1 and CDR2 from the germline V gene are MNHEY and SMNVEV (reference sequence). The CDR3 loop is CASSLSGRERETQYF. CDR3 sequence (DNA): TGTGCCAGCAGTTTAAGCGGGAGAGAACGAGAGACCCAGTACTTC.

V and J are TRBV3-1 (or the pseudogene TRBV3-2) and TRBJ1-1, with 11 bases matching TRBD1. Germline CDR1 and CDR2: LGHDT and YNNKEL (reference sequence). CDR3 length: 17 amino acids. V lost 1 base, J lost 3 bases, and 7 bases stayed unmatched. This CDR3 reads CASSQGTGGGRDTEAFF. The CDR3 DNA is TGTGCCAGCAGCCAAGGGACAGGGGGCGGGAGGGACACTGAAGCTTTCTTT.

CDR3 nucleotide sequence: TGTGCCAGCAGCTTGGACCGGGTTACCGAGACCCAGTACTTC. Translated, it gives CASSLDRVTETQYF. The chain employs TRBV5-4 and TRBJ2-5; no reliable D call. This CDR3 region has 14 residues. Trimming removed 0 bases at V and 5 bases at J, with 11 bases between. The germline V gene has CDR1 SGHNT and CDR2 YYREEE (reference sequence). The full variable domain, completed using reference TRBV5-4 and TRBJ2-5, is ETGVTQSPTHLIKTRGQQVTLRCSSQSGHNTVSWYQQALGQGPQFIFQYYREEENGRGNFPPRFSGLQFPNYSSELNVNALELDDSALYLCASSLDRVTETQYFGPGTRLLVL.

There are a few counts of this clone. The rearrangement links TRBV18 to TRBJ1-1; 7 bases match TRBD1. Looked up from germline, CDR1 is KGHSH and CDR2 is LQKENI. The junction had 8 bases not matched to a gene; V was cut back by 3 bases and J by 4 bases. CDR3 length: 15 residues. The CDR3 DNA follows: TGTGCCAGCTCACCTTCACAGGGGCTGGGCACTGAAGCTTTCTTT. Amino acids: CASSPSQGLGTEAFF.

This chain uses TRBV10-3 with TRBJ1-5; TRBD1 might be the D (5 bases). With 7 bases removed from V and 6 bases from J, the gap between germline ends came to 13 bases. The V gene's germline CDR1 is ENHRY and CDR2 SYGVKD. The CDR3 runs 13 residues. CDR3 region: CAITSGGGQPQHF. The CDR3 nucleotides are TGTGCCATCACATCGGGGGGGGGTCAGCCCCAGCATTTT.

The chain carries TRBV29-1 and TRBJ2-1, with D maybe TRBD2 (6 bases). The CDR3 consists of 15 residues. Per germline, CDR1 SQVTM and CDR2 ANQGSEA. The ends were cut back, 7 bases at V and 0 bases at J, with 16 bases in the middle. CDR3 protein: CSAGGTRNSYNEQFF. Here the CDR3 DNA reads TGCAGCGCTGGGGGGACCCGGAACTCCTACAATGAGCAGTTCTTC.

DNA of the CDR3: TGTGCCAGCCGAACAGATTTAGATACGCAGTATTTT. Protein: CASRTDLDTQYF. This sequence joins TRBV12-3 or TRBV12-4 and TRBJ2-3; D not certain. The CDR3 consists of 12 residues. The germline V and J ends were trimmed by 8 bases and 5 bases, with 11 bases remaining between them.

This clone was observed a single time. J is TRBJ1-2 and V is TRBV4-3; D call uncertain. The CDR3 is 15 amino acids. V lost 2 bases and J 2 bases, leaving 12 bases between the germline ends. Germline-derived CDR1 and CDR2 are LGHNA and YSLEER. CDR3 residues: CASSQTRRANYGYTF. In nucleotides, the CDR3 is TGCGCCAGCAGCCAAACGAGGAGAGCAAACTATGGCTACACCTTC.

This clone was detected once. The gene calls are TRBV19 and TRBJ1-2; 12 nucleotides line up with TRBD1. The CDR3 has 16 residues. The V gene end was trimmed by 4 bases and the J gene end by 4 bases; junction bases not matched to a gene: 7. Germline V lookup: CDR1 LNHDA, CDR2 SQIVND (reference sequence). CDR3 in amino acids: CASSTSGTGGFYGYTF. DNA for the CDR3: TGTGCCAGTAGTACGTCCGGGACAGGGGGCTTCTATGGCTACACCTTC.

The rearrangement joins TRBV6-5 to TRBJ2-4, with D maybe TRBD2 (6 bases). Trimming cost V 5 bases and J 8 bases, with 13 bases left between them. The CDR3 runs to 13 residues. Germline V gene sequence: CDR1 MNHEY, CDR2 SVGAGI. This CDR3 reads CASSLGGEDIQYF. CDR3 sequence (DNA): TGTGCCAGCAGTCTCGGCGGGGAAGACATTCAGTACTTC.

The chain combines TRBV11-3 with TRBJ1-2; tentative D call: TRBD1 (6 bases). This CDR3 region has 14 residues. V was shortened by 4 bases and J by 3 bases, with 12 bases between the two germline ends. Germline CDR1 reads SGHNT; CDR2 reads YENEEA. The CDR3 loop is CASSSTGSDYGYTF. The CDR3 nucleotides are TGTGCCAGCAGCTCTACAGGGTCAGACTATGGCTACACCTTC. The complete variable domain, with remaining parts taken from reference TRBV11-3 and TRBJ1-2, reads EAGVVQSPRYKIIEKKQPVAFWCNPISGHNTLYWYLQNLGQGPELLIRYENEEAVDDSQLPKDRFSAERLKGVDSTLKIQPAELGDSAVYLCASSSTGSDYGYTFGSGTRLTVV.

The chain combines TRBV5-4 with TRBJ1-2; the D is unclear. This CDR3 contains 14 residues. Germline CDR1 reads SGHNT; CDR2 reads YYREEE (reference sequence). V lost 0 bases, J lost 7 bases, and 13 bases lay in between. Written as DNA, the CDR3 is TGTGCCAGCAGCTTGGAGTCAAGAAGCTTTGGCTACACCTTC. It codes for CASSLESRSFGYTF.